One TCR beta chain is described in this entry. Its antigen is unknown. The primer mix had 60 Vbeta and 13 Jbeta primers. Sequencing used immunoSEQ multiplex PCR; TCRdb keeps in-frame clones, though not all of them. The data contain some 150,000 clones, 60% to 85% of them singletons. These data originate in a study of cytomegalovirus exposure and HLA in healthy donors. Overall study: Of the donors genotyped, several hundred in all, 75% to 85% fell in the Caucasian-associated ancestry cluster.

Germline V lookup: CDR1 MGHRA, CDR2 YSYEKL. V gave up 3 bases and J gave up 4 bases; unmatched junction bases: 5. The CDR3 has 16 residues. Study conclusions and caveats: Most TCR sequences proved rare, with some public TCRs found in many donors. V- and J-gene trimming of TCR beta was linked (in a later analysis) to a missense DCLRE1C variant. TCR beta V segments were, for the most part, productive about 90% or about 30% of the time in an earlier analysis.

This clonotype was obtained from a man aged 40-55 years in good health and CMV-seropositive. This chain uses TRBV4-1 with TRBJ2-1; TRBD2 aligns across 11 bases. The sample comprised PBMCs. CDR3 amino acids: CASSHEASGRYNEQFF. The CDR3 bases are TGCGCCAGCAGCCATGAAGCTAGCGGGAGGTACAATGAGCAGTTCTTC.